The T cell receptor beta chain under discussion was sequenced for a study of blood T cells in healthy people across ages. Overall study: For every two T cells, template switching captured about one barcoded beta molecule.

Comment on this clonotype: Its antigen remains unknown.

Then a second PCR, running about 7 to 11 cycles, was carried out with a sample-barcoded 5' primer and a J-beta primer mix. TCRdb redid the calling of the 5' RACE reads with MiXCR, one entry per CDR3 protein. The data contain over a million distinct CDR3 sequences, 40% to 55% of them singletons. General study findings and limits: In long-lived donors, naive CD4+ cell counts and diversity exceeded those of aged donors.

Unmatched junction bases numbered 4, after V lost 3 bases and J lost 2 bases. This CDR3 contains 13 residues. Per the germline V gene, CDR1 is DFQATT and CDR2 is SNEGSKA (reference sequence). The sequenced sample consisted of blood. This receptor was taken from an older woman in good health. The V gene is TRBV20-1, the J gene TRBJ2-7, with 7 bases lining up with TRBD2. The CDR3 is CSARMGGPYEQYF. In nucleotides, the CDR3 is TGCAGTGCTAGGATGGGAGGGCCCTACGAGCAGTACTTC.